In this sample, the clone carrying this T cell receptor (beta chain) turned up a few times. Its specificity is not known. The CDR3 runs 13 residues. CDR3 regions of TCR beta were amplified from RNA transcripts. HTBI primers were used in a first-round RT-PCR, which preceded a second-round multiplex PCR. TCRdb reprocessed the multiplex PCR reads via MiXCR and lists one record per CDR3 protein. The top ten clones hold approximately 12% of a sample with around 1.1 million distinct CDR3 sequences, 36% of them seen once. The sample belongs to a study of Graves' ophthalmopathy and Graves' hyperthyroidism. Ineligible for inclusion were patients with other autoimmune diseases, uncontrolled infections, pregnancy or lactation. Study-level findings and limits: A majority of expanded thyroid clonotypes exceeding 0.001 frequency were likewise present in blood. Using a 13-signature model, the authors split ophthalmopathy from stable hyperthyroidism, with 85% to 90% sensitivity and around 76% specificity. Ophthalmopathy progression was predicted with 70.59% sensitivity and roughly 74% specificity.

The chain uses TRBV12-3 or TRBV12-4 and TRBJ1-2, with 7 bases identical to TRBD1. The sample comprised peripheral blood or thyroid tissue (not recorded which). The sequence was obtained from an adult man with Graves' hyperthyroidism. The CDR3 region is CASGFGTDYGYTF. The CDR3 coding sequence is TGTGCTAGTGGTTTCGGGACAGACTATGGCTACACCTTC.